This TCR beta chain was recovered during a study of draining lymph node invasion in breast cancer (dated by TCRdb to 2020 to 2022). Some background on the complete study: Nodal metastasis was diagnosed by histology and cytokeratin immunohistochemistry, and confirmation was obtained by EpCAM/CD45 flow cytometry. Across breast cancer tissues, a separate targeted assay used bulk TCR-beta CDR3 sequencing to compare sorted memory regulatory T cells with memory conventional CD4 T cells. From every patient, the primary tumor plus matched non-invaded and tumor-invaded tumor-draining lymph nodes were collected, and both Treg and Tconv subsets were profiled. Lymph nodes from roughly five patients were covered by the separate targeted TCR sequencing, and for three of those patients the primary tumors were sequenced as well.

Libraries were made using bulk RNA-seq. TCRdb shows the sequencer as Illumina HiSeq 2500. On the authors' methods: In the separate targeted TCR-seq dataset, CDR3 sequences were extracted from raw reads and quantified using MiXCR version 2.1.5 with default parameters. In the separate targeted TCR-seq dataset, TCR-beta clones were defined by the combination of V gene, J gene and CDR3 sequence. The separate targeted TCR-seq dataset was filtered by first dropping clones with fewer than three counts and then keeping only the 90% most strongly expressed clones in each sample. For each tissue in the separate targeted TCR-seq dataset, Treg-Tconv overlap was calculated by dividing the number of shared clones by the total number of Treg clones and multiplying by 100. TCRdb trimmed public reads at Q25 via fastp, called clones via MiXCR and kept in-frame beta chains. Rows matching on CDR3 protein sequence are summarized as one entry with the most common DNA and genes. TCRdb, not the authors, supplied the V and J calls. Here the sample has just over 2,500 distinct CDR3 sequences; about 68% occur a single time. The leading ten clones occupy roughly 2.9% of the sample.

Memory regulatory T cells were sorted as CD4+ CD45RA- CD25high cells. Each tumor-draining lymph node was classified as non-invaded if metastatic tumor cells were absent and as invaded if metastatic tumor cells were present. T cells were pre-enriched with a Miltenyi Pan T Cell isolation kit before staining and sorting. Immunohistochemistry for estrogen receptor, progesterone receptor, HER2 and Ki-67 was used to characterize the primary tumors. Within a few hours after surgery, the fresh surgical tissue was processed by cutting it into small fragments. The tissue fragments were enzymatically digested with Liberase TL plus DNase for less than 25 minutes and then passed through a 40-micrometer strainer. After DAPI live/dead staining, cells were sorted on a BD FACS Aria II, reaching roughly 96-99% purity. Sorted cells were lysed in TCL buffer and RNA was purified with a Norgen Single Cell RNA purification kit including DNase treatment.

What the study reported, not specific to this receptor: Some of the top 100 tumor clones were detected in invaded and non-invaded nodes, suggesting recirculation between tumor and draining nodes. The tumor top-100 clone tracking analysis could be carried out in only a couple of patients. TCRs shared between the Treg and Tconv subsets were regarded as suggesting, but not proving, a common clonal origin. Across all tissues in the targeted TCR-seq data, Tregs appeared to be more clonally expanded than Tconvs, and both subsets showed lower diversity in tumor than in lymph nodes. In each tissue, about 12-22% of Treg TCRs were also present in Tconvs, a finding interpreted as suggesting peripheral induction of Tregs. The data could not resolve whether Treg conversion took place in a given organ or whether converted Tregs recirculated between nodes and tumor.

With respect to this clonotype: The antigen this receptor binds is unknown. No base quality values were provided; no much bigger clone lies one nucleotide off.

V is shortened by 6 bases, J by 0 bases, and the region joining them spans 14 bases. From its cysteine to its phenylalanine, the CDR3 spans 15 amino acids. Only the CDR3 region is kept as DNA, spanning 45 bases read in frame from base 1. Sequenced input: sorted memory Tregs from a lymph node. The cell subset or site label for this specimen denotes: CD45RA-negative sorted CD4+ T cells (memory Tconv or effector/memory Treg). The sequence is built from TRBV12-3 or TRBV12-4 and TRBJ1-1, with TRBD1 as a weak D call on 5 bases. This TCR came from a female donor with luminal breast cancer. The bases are TGTGCCAGCAGGCCCCCGGGGACCATGAACACTGAAGCTTTCTTT. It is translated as CASRPPGTMNTEAFF.